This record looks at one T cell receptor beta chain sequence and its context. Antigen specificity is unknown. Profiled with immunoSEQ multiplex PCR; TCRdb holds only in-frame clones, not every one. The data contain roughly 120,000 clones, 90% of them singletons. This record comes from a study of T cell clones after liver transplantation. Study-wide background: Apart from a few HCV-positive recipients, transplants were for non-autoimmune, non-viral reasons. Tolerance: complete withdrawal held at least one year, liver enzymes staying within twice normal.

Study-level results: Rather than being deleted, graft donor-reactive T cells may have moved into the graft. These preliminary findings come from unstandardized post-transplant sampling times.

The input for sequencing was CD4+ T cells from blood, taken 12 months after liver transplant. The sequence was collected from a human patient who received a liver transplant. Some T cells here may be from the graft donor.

The CDR3 loop reads CASSPRNGYGYTF. In nucleotides, the CDR3 is TGTGCCAGCAGCCCTAGGAACGGCTATGGCTACACCTTC. The V gene is TRBV11-3, the J gene TRBJ1-2; D unresolved. The V end was cut by 5 bases, the J end by 4 bases, with 11 bases between. The CDR3 has 13 residues. The germline gives CDR1 SGHNT, CDR2 YENEEA. The whole variable domain, remainder taken from reference TRBV11-3 and TRBJ1-2, is EAGVVQSPRYKIIEKKQPVAFWCNPISGHNTLYWYLQNLGQGPELLIRYENEEAVDDSQLPKDRFSAERLKGVDSTLKIQPAELGDSAVYLCASSPRNGYGYTFGSGTRLTVV.